Below are 29 T cell receptor beta chains sequenced from a single sample in a study of cytomegalovirus exposure and HLA in healthy donors. The primer mix had 60 Vbeta and 13 Jbeta primers. Method: immunoSEQ multiplex PCR; TCRdb's copy keeps in-frame clones and lacks some. The data show approximately 160,000 clones, around 76% seen once. The sample taken for sequencing was PBMCs. The receptors stem from a girl aged 5 to 17 in good health and CMV-seropositive.

This chain joins TRBV11-3 and TRBJ2-3; D not resolved. V was shortened by 4 bases and J by 1 base, with 9 bases between the two germline ends. This CDR3 is built from 14 residues. The germline V gene encodes CDR1 SGHNT and CDR2 YENEEA. The CDR3 loop reads CASSSAAGTDTQYF. CDR3 in DNA: TGTGCCAGCAGCTCGGCGGCGGGCACAGATACGCAGTATTTT. Complete variable domain (other parts from reference TRBV11-3 and TRBJ2-3): EAGVVQSPRYKIIEKKQPVAFWCNPISGHNTLYWYLQNLGQGPELLIRYENEEAVDDSQLPKDRFSAERLKGVDSTLKIQPAELGDSAVYLCASSSAAGTDTQYFGPGTRLTVL.

The chain employs TRBV10-2 and TRBJ1-5, with no clear D. The CDR3 spans 14 residues. CDR1 and CDR2 (germline): WSHSY, SAAADI. Trimming took 3 bases from V and 3 from J, leaving 9 bases between them. The CDR3 spells CASSEMQVNQPQHF. The CDR3 bases are TGCGCCAGCAGTGAAATGCAGGTCAATCAGCCCCAGCATTTT.

Turning to this clone: Other nucleotide sequences from this sample produce the same CDR3. The genes are TRBV20-1 and TRBJ2-7, with TRBD1 as a possible D gene (6 bases). The CDR3 contains 11 residues. Trimming removed 6 bases at V and 0 bases at J, with 6 bases between. CDR1 and CDR2 (germline): DFQATT, SNEGSKA (reference sequence). CDR3 bases: TGCAGTGCCAGGGGCTCCTACGAGCAGTACTTC. It encodes CSARGSYEQYF.

The chain has TRBV18 and TRBJ2-1; 11 bases are a match to TRBD2. In germline, CDR1 is KGHSH, CDR2 LQKENI. Trimming removed 8 bases from V and 3 bases from J; junction bases left unmatched: 6. The CDR3 loop spans 15 amino acids. The CDR3 DNA sequence: TGTGCCAGCGCTTTAGCGGGAGGGAACTACAATGAGCAGTTCTTC. Translation: CASALAGGNYNEQFF.

The chain combines TRBV9 with TRBJ2-3; 7 bases fit TRBD2. Germline V lookup: CDR1 SGDLS, CDR2 YYNGEE. Trimming took 0 bases from V and 2 from J; bases not matched to a gene: 6. This CDR3 spans 16 amino acids. CDR3 in DNA: TGTGCCAGCAGCGTAGGGCTAGCGGAGATCACAGATACGCAGTATTTT. Encoded protein: CASSVGLAEITDTQYF.

Comments on this clone: At the DNA level, this CDR3 is encoded by other sequences in the same sample as well. CDR3 nucleotide sequence: TGCGCCAGCAGCTTGGGACAGGGTGCTTACGAGCAGTACTTC. Its protein product is CASSLGQGAYEQYF. V usage is TRBV5-1 and J usage is TRBJ2-7; TRBD1 matches 7 bases. Looked up from germline, CDR1 is SGHRS and CDR2 is YFSETQ. The CDR3 consists of 14 residues. The V segment lost 0 bases and the J segment 4 bases; nucleotides outside the gene matches: 4.

The chain joins TRBV5-6 to TRBJ1-1; D ambiguous. V was pared by 4 bases and J by 1 base, with 11 bases between. CDR1 and CDR2 from the germline V gene are SGHDT and YYEEEE. The CDR3 sequence is 14 residues long. The CDR3 nucleotides are TGTGCCAGCAGCAATTTTGGCCGGAACACTGAAGCTTTCTTT. It yields the protein CASSNFGRNTEAFF.

Written as DNA, the CDR3 is TGTGCCAGTAGTATGGACACAGCGAATAACTATGGCTACACCTTC. Protein product: CASSMDTANNYGYTF. The chain has TRBV19 and TRBJ1-2; TRBD1 is a possible D gene (5 bases). The germline CDR1 and CDR2 sequences are LNHDA and SQIVND (reference sequence). The V gene lost 3 bases and the J gene lost 1 base, with 12 bases spanning the gap. This CDR3 has 15 residues.

The V and J genes are TRBV18 and TRBJ2-5; no definite D call. Deletions cut 3 bases from V and 0 bases from J, with 8 bases between. Germline values: CDR1 KGHSH, CDR2 LQKENI. The CDR3 is 14 residues long. CDR3: CASSPVANQETQYF. DNA for the CDR3: TGTGCCAGCTCACCGGTAGCCAACCAAGAGACCCAGTACTTC.

Worth noting for this clone: Other DNA variants within this sample encode the same CDR3. This sequence joins TRBV5-1 and TRBJ1-4, with 9 bases identical to TRBD1. This CDR3 contains 15 residues. The V gene end was trimmed by 0 bases and the J gene end by 8 bases; junction bases not matched to a gene: 5. Germline values: CDR1 SGHRS, CDR2 YFSETQ. The CDR3 sequence is CASSLETGGGEKLFF. CDR3 DNA sequence: TGCGCCAGCAGCTTGGAGACAGGGGGTGGAGAAAAACTGTTTTTT.

The V and J genes are TRBV27 and TRBJ2-7; 12 bases line up with TRBD1. Germline V gene lookup returns CDR1 MNHEY and CDR2 SMNVEV (reference sequence). The CDR3 runs to 15 residues. V lost 5 bases and J lost 7; bases outside the gene matches: 9. CDR3 region: CASSPWDRGRGEQYF. The CDR3 bases are TGTGCCAGCAGTCCCTGGGACAGGGGGCGCGGTGAGCAGTACTTC.

The rearrangement joins TRBV19 to TRBJ2-7; 7 bases map to TRBD1. This CDR3 contains 15 residues. V lost 3 bases, J lost 3 bases, and 8 bases stayed unmatched. The V gene's germline CDR1 is LNHDA and CDR2 SQIVND (reference sequence). For the CDR3, the DNA is TGTGCCAGTAGTATGCAGTCAGGGGGAGTCTACGAGCAGTACTTC. It codes for CASSMQSGGVYEQYF.

The table lists this clone with a count of one. This chain links TRBV28 with TRBJ1-5, with a weak D call TRBD1 (6 bases). V dropped 4 bases and J dropped 4 bases, with 14 bases sitting between them. The CDR3 has 15 amino acids. Germline CDR1 is MDHEN and CDR2 is SYDVKM. The CDR3 loop reads CASSSVQGLNQPQHF. The CDR3 nucleotides are TGTGCCAGCAGTTCGGTACAGGGACTAAATCAGCCCCAGCATTTT.

This chain connects TRBV6-4 to TRBJ2-7, with 7 bases lining up with TRBD1. Germline V gene lookup returns CDR1 MRHNA and CDR2 SNTAGT. Trimming removed 2 bases from V and 5 bases from J; junction bases left unmatched: 9. The CDR3 loop spans 15 amino acids. This chain's CDR3 is CASSDADRRRDEQYF. In DNA, the CDR3 is TGTGCCAGCAGTGACGCGGACAGGAGGCGGGACGAGCAGTACTTC.

CDR3 in DNA: TGTGCCAGCAGTTTAGTCGGGGTTAACACCGGGGAGCTGTTTTTT. This sequence encodes CASSLVGVNTGELFF. The rearrangement uses TRBV27 and TRBJ2-2; D may be TRBD2 (5 bases). This CDR3 has 15 amino acids. Germline V CDR1 and CDR2: MNHEY, SMNVEV (reference sequence). Trimming pared 2 bases from V and 2 bases from J, leaving 9 bases between.

This clone occurred once. The V and J genes are TRBV10-2 and TRBJ2-7; 9 bases are shared with TRBD2. CDR3 length: 13 residues. V shed 8 bases, J shed 3 bases, and the junction held 5 bases outside the gene matches. CDR1 and CDR2 (germline): WSHSY, SAAADI. The CDR3 is CASRTSEGYEQYF. The CDR3 DNA is TGCGCCAGCCGGACTAGCGAGGGCTACGAGCAGTACTTC.

J is TRBJ2-3 and V is TRBV27, with 11 nucleotides matching TRBD2. Looked up from germline, CDR1 is MNHEY and CDR2 is SMNVEV (reference sequence). Losses at the gene ends were 5 bases for V and 3 bases for J; bases not matched to a gene: 10. The CDR3 is 17 residues long. In DNA form, the CDR3 reads TGTGCCAGCAGTCCCCGACTAGCGGGGAGGAGAACAGATACGCAGTATTTT. Translation gives CASSPRLAGRRTDTQYF.

The chain uses TRBV30 and TRBJ1-1; 7 bases fit TRBD1. CDR3 length: 14 amino acids. V shed 3 bases, J shed 2 bases, and the junction held 6 bases outside the gene matches. The V gene's germline CDR1 is GTSNPN and CDR2 SVGIG (reference sequence). The CDR3 nucleotides read TGTGCCTGGAGACAAAGGGACAGTAACACTGAAGCTTTCTTT. It encodes CAWRQRDSNTEAFF.

The V and J genes are TRBV5-1 and TRBJ2-2; possibly TRBD2 for D (6 bases). V dropped 4 bases and J dropped 0 bases, with 10 bases sitting between them. CDR3 size: 15 residues. Germline assignment: CDR1 SGHRS and CDR2 YFSETQ. In nucleotides, the CDR3 is TGCGCCAGCAGCCCTGGACTACCGAACACCGGGGAGCTGTTTTTT. This codes for CASSPGLPNTGELFF.

This clone is a singleton in its sample. V usage is TRBV5-1 and J usage is TRBJ1-2; D is undetermined. This CDR3 comprises 14 residues. V lost 1 base to trimming and J lost 2 bases, with 9 bases between them. Per the germline V gene, CDR1 is SGHRS and CDR2 is YFSETQ. The CDR3 loop reads CASSLNSGNYGYTF. The CDR3 DNA sequence: TGCGCCAGCAGCTTGAACAGCGGAAACTATGGCTACACCTTC.

The chain is built from TRBV10-3 and TRBJ2-4; 7 bases agree with TRBD1. V was clipped by 4 bases and J by 9 bases; unmatched bases: 3. Per the germline V gene, CDR1 is ENHRY and CDR2 is SYGVKD. The CDR3 totals 12 residues. CDR3 protein: CAISADRVIQYF. The CDR3, as DNA: TGTGCCATCAGTGCAGACAGGGTCATTCAGTACTTC.

The gene calls are TRBV27 and TRBJ2-5, with 9 bases identical to TRBD2. Looked up from germline, CDR1 is MNHEY and CDR2 is SMNVEV (reference sequence). Germline trimming cut 6 bases from V and 4 bases from J; bases unmatched to any gene: 9. CDR3 length: 15 amino acids. DNA of the CDR3: TGTGCCAGCAGCCCGGCTAGCGGGGTGATAGAGACCCAGTACTTC. It translates to CASSPASGVIETQYF.

The CDR3 here is CASSTSTVYNEQFF. The CDR3 DNA is TGTGCCAGCAGCACTTCGACAGTCTACAATGAGCAGTTCTTC. The chain joins TRBV21-1 to TRBJ2-1; the table's D call, TRBD1, has no DNA check behind it. TRBV21-1 is noted as a pseudogene. This CDR3 spans 14 amino acids.

V and J are TRBV6-5 and TRBJ1-5, with D perhaps TRBD1 (6 bases). Germline values: CDR1 MNHEY, CDR2 SVGAGI. The CDR3 has 14 residues. V was shortened by 6 bases and J by 5 bases, with 14 bases between the two germline ends. The CDR3 here is CASSSTGKDQPQHF. The DNA for the CDR3 is TGTGCCAGCAGCTCCACAGGGAAGGATCAGCCCCAGCATTTT.

J is TRBJ2-7 and V is TRBV7-2, with D tentatively TRBD1 (6 bases). This CDR3 is 16 amino acids long. Germline V CDR1 and CDR2: SGHTA, FQGNSA. Trimming left V 5 bases short and J 0 bases short, with 17 bases between. CDR3 residues: CASSTHMTGYSYEQYF. In DNA, the CDR3 is TGTGCCAGCAGCACTCACATGACAGGCTACTCCTACGAGCAGTACTTC.

The chain links TRBV4-1 to TRBJ1-1; D perhaps matches TRBD1 (5 bases). V shed 4 bases and J shed 2 bases, with 17 bases lying between them. This CDR3 region has 16 residues. The germline CDR1 and CDR2 sequences are MGHRA and YSYEKL. The CDR3 here is CASSPQLGADNTEAFF. For the CDR3, the DNA is TGCGCCAGCAGCCCCCAATTAGGGGCAGACAACACTGAAGCTTTCTTT.

This clone was found once. The chain has TRBV7-9 and TRBJ2-7; 12 nucleotides agree with TRBD2. The CDR3 contains 17 residues. The V and J ends lost 6 bases and 2 bases, in that order; junction bases with no gene match: 11. Germline values: CDR1 SEHNR, CDR2 FQNEAQ (reference sequence). CDR3 nucleotides: TGTGCCAGCAGTACTCCGACTAGCGGGAGAAAGGCCTACGAGCAGTACTTC. It is translated as CASSTPTSGRKAYEQYF.

This chain joins TRBV5-6 and TRBJ2-5; perhaps TRBD1 as D (7 bases). V lost 5 bases and J 5 bases, leaving 16 bases between the germline ends. This CDR3 has 14 amino acids. The germline gives CDR1 SGHDT, CDR2 YYEEEE. The CDR3 is CASRVQGGGETQYF. The DNA of the CDR3 is TGTGCCAGCAGAGTTCAGGGGGGAGGTGAGACCCAGTACTTC.

The chain carries TRBV10-1 and TRBJ2-1; 8 nucleotides agree with TRBD1. V was pared by 6 bases and J by 6 bases, with 4 bases of the junction left unmatched. This CDR3 comprises 13 residues. The germline CDR1 and CDR2 sequences are WNHNN and SYGVQD (reference sequence). For the CDR3, the DNA is TGCGCCAGCAGGGACAGGGCCTCCAATGAGCAGTTCTTC. It yields the protein CASRDRASNEQFF.